This is a list of T cell receptor beta chains from one sample in a study of CD8 T cells in ankylosing spondylitis. TCRdb re-analysed the 5' RACE reads in MiXCR, keeping a single row per CDR3 protein. The sample shows around 340,000 distinct CDR3 sequences, 20% of them seen only once. The sequenced sample was blood, either unsorted or a sorted T cell fraction (not recorded which). Receptors originate from a male donor with ankylosing spondylitis or in good health (not recorded which). Both conserved end residues are part of each CDR3. Each record gives: D gene, J gene, V gene, clone size, CDR3 DNA, CDR3 protein. D genes are given only for firm matches. Size is stated for part of the rows, as once, few or many counts, or as a class when the clone is expanded.

D gene: -
J gene: TRBJ2-1
V gene: TRBV4-2
clone size: few
CDR3 DNA: TGTGCCAGCAGCCAAGAAAGGCTAGCCGCTGAGCAGTTCTTC
CDR3 protein: CASSQERLAAEQFF

D gene: -
J gene: TRBJ2-7
V gene: TRBV28
clone size: -
CDR3 DNA: TGTGCCAGCAGTTTCCCCCCGGACGCGAACTCCTACGAGCAGTACTTC
CDR3 protein: CASSFPPDANSYEQYF

D gene: TRBD2
J gene: TRBJ2-1
V gene: TRBV29-1
clone size: -
CDR3 DNA: TGCAGCGTTGAAGATCCGGGACTAGCGGGGGTCAATGAGCAGTTCTTC
CDR3 protein: CSVEDPGLAGVNEQFF

D gene: -
J gene: TRBJ2-2
V gene: TRBV20-1
clone size: -
CDR3 DNA: TGCAGTGCTAGAGAGTGGGCGGGGAGCACCGGGGAGCTGTTTTTT
CDR3 protein: CSAREWAGSTGELFF

D gene: TRBD1
J gene: TRBJ2-1
V gene: TRBV12-3/TRBV12-4
clone size: few
CDR3 DNA: TGTGCCAGCAGTTTAACCGACAGGGCTAATGAGCAGTTCTTC
CDR3 protein: CASSLTDRANEQFF

D gene: TRBD1
J gene: TRBJ2-1
V gene: TRBV19
clone size: -
CDR3 DNA: TGTGCCAGTAGGACAGGACAGGAGAACAATGAGCAGTTCTTC
CDR3 protein: CASRTGQENNEQFF

D gene: -
J gene: TRBJ2-1
V gene: TRBV7-9
clone size: few
CDR3 DNA: TGTGCCAGCAGCCCCCCCATATCGGGTCCCTACAATGAGCAGTTCTTC
CDR3 protein: CASSPPISGPYNEQFF

D gene: -
J gene: TRBJ2-3
V gene: TRBV7-2
clone size: -
CDR3 DNA: TGTGCCAGCAGCCCCAGGATCCTAGACCCCACAGATACGCAGTATTTT
CDR3 protein: CASSPRILDPTDTQYF

D gene: -
J gene: TRBJ1-4
V gene: TRBV12-3/TRBV12-4
clone size: few
CDR3 DNA: TGTGCCAGCAGTTCAACCAGGGAGGCTAATGAAAAACTGTTTTTT
CDR3 protein: CASSSTREANEKLFF

D gene: -
J gene: TRBJ2-1
V gene: TRBV6-1
clone size: few
CDR3 DNA: TGTGCCAGCAGTGAATATGTTCAGCGGATCTCCTACAATGAGCAGTTCTTC
CDR3 protein: CASSEYVQRISYNEQFF

D gene: TRBD2
J gene: TRBJ2-3
V gene: TRBV7-6
clone size: -
CDR3 DNA: TGTGCCAGCAGCCGGGGGAGCGGGGGGACTAGCACAGATACGCAGTATTTT
CDR3 protein: CASSRGSGGTSTDTQYF

D gene: -
J gene: TRBJ2-3
V gene: TRBV7-2
clone size: -
CDR3 DNA: TGTGCCAGCAGCTTAGCAGGCGGGGCGGGGGATACGCAGTATTTT
CDR3 protein: CASSLAGGAGDTQYF

D gene: -
J gene: TRBJ2-1
V gene: TRBV29-1
clone size: few
CDR3 DNA: TGCAGCGTTGAAGATGCGGTAAAGGTCGTTTCCTACAATGAGCAGTTCTTC
CDR3 protein: CSVEDAVKVVSYNEQFF

D gene: TRBD2
J gene: TRBJ2-7
V gene: TRBV4-1
clone size: -
CDR3 DNA: TGCGCCAGCAGCCAAACTAGCGGGTCCCCCTACGAGCAGTACTTC
CDR3 protein: CASSQTSGSPYEQYF

D gene: -
J gene: TRBJ2-1
V gene: TRBV9
clone size: few
CDR3 DNA: TGTGCCAGCAGCGTAGACGAACTCTTCATGAACAATGAGCAGTTCTTC
CDR3 protein: CASSVDELFMNNEQFF

D gene: TRBD2
J gene: TRBJ2-1
V gene: TRBV7-6
clone size: -
CDR3 DNA: TGTGCCAGCAGCAACACCGGGACTAACTCCTACAATGAGCAGTTCTTC
CDR3 protein: CASSNTGTNSYNEQFF

D gene: -
J gene: TRBJ2-5
V gene: TRBV7-9
clone size: many
CDR3 DNA: TGTGCCAGCAGCCAACAAAAGGGGGACCAGTACTTC
CDR3 protein: CASSQQKGDQYF

D gene: TRBD1
J gene: TRBJ2-7
V gene: TRBV9
clone size: few
CDR3 DNA: TGTGCCAGCAGCCCAACAACCGGGACAGGCTCCTACGAGCAGTACTTC
CDR3 protein: CASSPTTGTGSYEQYF

D gene: TRBD1
J gene: TRBJ2-1
V gene: TRBV28
clone size: few
CDR3 DNA: TGTGCCAGCAGTTTCCCCAGACAGGGTGAGCAGTTCTTC
CDR3 protein: CASSFPRQGEQFF

D gene: TRBD1
J gene: TRBJ1-2
V gene: TRBV29-1
clone size: -
CDR3 DNA: TGCAGCGTTGCGGGCAGGGGGCTCAACTATGGCTACACCTTC
CDR3 protein: CSVAGRGLNYGYTF

D gene: TRBD1
J gene: TRBJ2-4
V gene: TRBV4-1
clone size: few
CDR3 DNA: TGCGCCAGCAGCCAAGATTGGGACAGCCTAGCCAAAAACATTCAGTACTTC
CDR3 protein: CASSQDWDSLAKNIQYF

D gene: -
J gene: TRBJ1-1
V gene: TRBV30
clone size: few
CDR3 DNA: TGTGCCTGGACCGAGGGAAGGGGAGGGGCTGAAGCTTTCTTT
CDR3 protein: CAWTEGRGGAEAFF

D gene: -
J gene: TRBJ2-3
V gene: TRBV20-1
clone size: once
CDR3 DNA: TGCAGTGCTAGAGATCTCGATTGGGGTGATACGCAGTATTTT
CDR3 protein: CSARDLDWGDTQYF

D gene: TRBD2
J gene: TRBJ2-7
V gene: TRBV4-2
clone size: -
CDR3 DNA: TGTGCCAGCAGCCAAGATAGCGGGGGGGCCTACGAGCAGTACTTC
CDR3 protein: CASSQDSGGAYEQYF

D gene: -
J gene: TRBJ2-7
V gene: TRBV12-3/TRBV12-4
clone size: -
CDR3 DNA: TGTGCCAGCTACCCTTACATCCATTACGAGCAGTACTTC
CDR3 protein: CASYPYIHYEQYF

D gene: TRBD1
J gene: TRBJ1-5
V gene: TRBV4-2
clone size: -
CDR3 DNA: TGTGCCAGCAGCCAAGATGGGACAGGGGACAATCAGCCCCAGCATTTT
CDR3 protein: CASSQDGTGDNQPQHF

D gene: TRBD2
J gene: TRBJ2-2
V gene: TRBV3-1
clone size: few
CDR3 DNA: TGTGCCAGCAGCCAAGTCGGGGGGGCGTGGACCGGGGAGCTGTTTTTT
CDR3 protein: CASSQVGGAWTGELFF

D gene: TRBD2
J gene: TRBJ2-1
V gene: TRBV29-1
clone size: -
CDR3 DNA: TGCAGCGCCGGGAGACGGGGGGACTCCTACAATGAGCAGTTCTTC
CDR3 protein: CSAGRRGDSYNEQFF

D gene: -
J gene: TRBJ2-7
V gene: TRBV27
clone size: few
CDR3 DNA: TGTGCCAGCAGTTTAACAAGCCTTTCCTACGAGCAGTACTTC
CDR3 protein: CASSLTSLSYEQYF